Below are 30 T cell receptor beta chains sequenced from a single sample in a study of TIL therapy for anti-PD-1-resistant metastatic lung cancer. The sample's time point: pre-treatment sample, taken before nivolumab and TIL therapy. The immunoSEQ assay was v3. Clones were sequenced by immunoSEQ multiplex PCR, and TCRdb holds only the in-frame ones, with some missing. Of roughly 11,000 clones listed, approximately 80% are singletons. Sequenced material: blood, taken at baseline. The receptors derive from a person aged 25 to 80 with non-small cell lung cancer.

The chain couples TRBV4-3 to TRBJ1-5; tentatively, D is TRBD1 (5 bases). This CDR3 has 16 amino acids. The ends were cut back, 4 bases at V and 7 bases at J, with 20 bases in the middle. The germline CDR1 and CDR2 sequences are LGHNA and YSLEER. This CDR3 is CASSRAWQGSRQPQHF. CDR3 nucleotides: TGCGCCAGCAGCCGAGCGTGGCAGGGATCAAGGCAGCCCCAGCATTTT.

This chain joins TRBV28 and TRBJ1-2, with TRBD1 as a possible D gene (6 bases). V lost 3 bases and J lost 3, with 23 bases in between. Germline V gene lookup returns CDR1 MDHEN and CDR2 SYDVKM. The CDR3 runs 18 residues. CDR3 protein: CASSFAGHKDSGDYGYTF. Written as DNA, the CDR3 is TGTGCCAGCAGTTTTGCTGGACACAAGGACAGCGGGGACTATGGCTACACCTTC.

This clone appeared once. V is TRBV7-9 and J is TRBJ2-3; 7 bases match TRBD2. V was clipped by 1 base and J by 0 bases; unmatched bases: 4. Germline assignment: CDR1 SEHNR and CDR2 FQNEAQ (reference sequence). The length of the CDR3 is 16 residues. The CDR3 is CASSLDQRGSTDTQYF. CDR3 in DNA: TGTGCCAGCAGCTTAGACCAGCGGGGAAGCACAGATACGCAGTATTTT.

The chain combines TRBV5-4 with TRBJ2-1; a weak D match, TRBD2 (6 bases). Germline loops: CDR1 SGHNT, CDR2 YYREEE (reference sequence). This CDR3 is built from 16 residues. Trimming left V 3 bases short and J 7 bases short, with 20 bases between. CDR3 loop: CASSSRRLVEGNEQFF. In DNA form, the CDR3 reads TGTGCCAGCAGCTCACGCAGACTAGTAGAAGGGAATGAGCAGTTCTTC.

In this sample, this clone turned up once. The chain links TRBV5-5 to TRBJ2-1; no definite D call. The germline gives CDR1 SGHKS, CDR2 YYEKEE (reference sequence). V shed 2 bases and J shed 0 bases, with 12 bases lying between them. This CDR3 comprises 16 residues. CDR3 bases: TGTGCCAGCAGCTTAGGTAGGGCCTCCTCCTACAATGAGCAGTTCTTC. Translating gives CASSLGRASSYNEQFF.

This chain joins TRBV27 and TRBJ1-5, with D tentatively TRBD1 (5 bases). The V end lost 3 bases, the J end lost 7 bases, and 13 bases lay between the germline ends. The length of the CDR3 is 14 residues. Germline lookup yields CDR1 MNHEY and CDR2 SMNVEV (reference sequence). The DNA for the CDR3 is TGTGCCAGCAGTTTCCGAGCAGGGCTCCAGCCCCAGCATTTT. It codes for CASSFRAGLQPQHF.

This chain uses TRBV5-1 with TRBJ2-1; D might be TRBD2 (6 bases). Trimming pared 2 bases from V and 0 bases from J, leaving 24 bases between. Germline lookup yields CDR1 SGHRS and CDR2 YFSETQ. The CDR3 extends over 20 amino acids. The CDR3 reads CASSLKPGLQPISSYNEQFF. CDR3 DNA sequence: TGCGCCAGCAGCTTAAAACCGGGACTCCAACCCATAAGCTCCTACAATGAGCAGTTCTTC.

The rearrangement uses TRBV27 and TRBJ1-4; D is unclear. Per germline, CDR1 MNHEY and CDR2 SMNVEV (reference sequence). The ends were cut back, 0 bases at V and 0 bases at J, with 8 bases in the middle. This CDR3 has 16 residues. In nucleotides, the CDR3 is TGTGCCAGCAGTTTATCTGGTTTTGCAACTAATGAAAAACTGTTTTTT. This sequence encodes CASSLSGFATNEKLFF. The full variable domain, completed using reference TRBV27 and TRBJ1-4, is EAQVTQNPRYLITVTGKKLTVTCSQNMNHEYMSWYRQDPGLGLRQIYYSMNVEVTDKGDVPEGYKVSRKEKRNFPLILESPSPNQTSLYFCASSLSGFATNEKLFFGSGTQLSVL.

The chain carries TRBV30 and TRBJ2-5; D uncertain. The V gene's germline CDR1 is GTSNPN and CDR2 SVGIG (reference sequence). The CDR3 has 11 amino acids. V lost 0 bases, J lost 5 bases, and 4 bases lay in between. CDR3 DNA sequence: TGTGCCTGGAGTGTTATCGAGACCCAGTACTTC. Residues: CAWSVIETQYF.

This clone appeared once. V and J are TRBV6-5 and TRBJ2-1; 7 bases match TRBD2. V gave up 0 bases and J gave up 7 bases; unmatched junction bases: 9. Germline CDR1 is MNHEY and CDR2 is SVGAGI. The CDR3 covers 16 residues. This CDR3 reads CASSYSIQAGQNEQFF. DNA of the CDR3: TGTGCCAGCAGTTACTCTATCCAAGCGGGGCAAAATGAGCAGTTCTTC.

The chain is built from TRBV5-5 and TRBJ2-1, with D possibly TRBD1 on 6 matching bases. The CDR3 totals 15 residues. V was clipped by 5 bases and J by 4 bases, with 16 bases between them. Per the germline V gene, CDR1 is SGHKS and CDR2 is YYEKEE (reference sequence). CDR3 in amino acids: CASSFRDNFYNEQFF. DNA for the CDR3: TGTGCCAGCAGTTTCCGGGACAACTTTTACAATGAGCAGTTCTTC.

This rearrangement joins TRBV6-4 to TRBJ2-1; 9 nucleotides agree with TRBD2. CDR3 size: 14 residues. Germline V CDR1 and CDR2: MRHNA, SNTAGT. J was trimmed by 0 bases and V by 11 bases; bases with no gene match: 5. The CDR3 spells CAGLSGSSYNEQFF. CDR3 DNA: TGTGCCGGACTTAGCGGGAGCTCCTACAATGAGCAGTTCTTC.

This rearrangement joins TRBV5-1 to TRBJ2-3; TRBD1 matches 10 bases. The CDR3 sequence is 18 residues long. With 0 bases clipped from V and 2 bases from J, the junction kept 9 bases outside the gene matches. Germline-derived CDR1 and CDR2 are SGHRS and YFSETQ. CDR3 region: CASSLAPTGTGDTDTQYF. CDR3 coding DNA: TGCGCCAGCAGCTTGGCTCCCACCGGGACAGGGGACACAGATACGCAGTATTTT.

The chain links TRBV5-1 to TRBJ2-1; no clear D. The germline V and J ends were trimmed by 1 base and 9 bases, with 11 bases remaining between them. Germline lookup yields CDR1 SGHRS and CDR2 YFSETQ. The CDR3 extends over 13 amino acids. CDR3 amino acids: CASSLLPTGEQFF. The CDR3 DNA is TGCGCCAGCAGCTTGCTCCCGACCGGTGAGCAGTTCTTC.

The chain couples TRBV2 to TRBJ2-7, with 13 positions matching TRBD2. CDR3 length: 17 amino acids. Trimming took 6 bases from V and 5 from J; bases not matched to a gene: 13. Germline CDR1 reads SNHLY; CDR2 reads FYNNEI. This CDR3 reads CASSPPSATSGRNEQYF. CDR3 DNA sequence: TGTGCCAGCAGCCCTCCTTCTGCGACTAGCGGGAGGAACGAGCAGTACTTC.

The V and J genes are TRBV4-3 and TRBJ2-2; D not certain. Trimming took off 5 bases at V and 5 bases at J, with 15 bases between the two ends. This CDR3 spans 15 amino acids. Germline V gene lookup returns CDR1 LGHNA and CDR2 YSLEER. The CDR3 loop is CASSSLLVATGELFF. The CDR3 nucleotides read TGCGCCAGCAGCTCCCTCTTAGTGGCTACCGGGGAGCTGTTTTTT.

In DNA, the CDR3 is TGTGCCAGCAGCTTAGCTATGAACACTGAAGCTTTCTTT. Its translation is CASSLAMNTEAFF. The chain has TRBV7-6 and TRBJ1-1; D ambiguous. The V end lost 0 bases, the J end lost 0 bases, and 2 bases lay between the germline ends. Germline V gene lookup returns CDR1 SGHVS and CDR2 FNYEAQ. The CDR3 totals 13 residues.

J is TRBJ2-6 and V is TRBV19; D is perhaps TRBD1 or TRBD2 (7 bases each). Trimming took 5 bases from V and 4 from J, leaving 18 bases between them. From germline, CDR1 is LNHDA and CDR2 SQIVND (reference sequence). CDR3 length equals 17 residues. The CDR3 here is CASSSRQGGRGANVLTF. The CDR3 DNA sequence: TGTGCCAGTAGTTCCCGACAGGGAGGGAGGGGGGCCAACGTCCTGACTTTC.

This chain uses TRBV6-6 with TRBJ2-1; 7 bases fit TRBD2. Germline values: CDR1 MNHNY, CDR2 SVGAGI (reference sequence). CDR3 length: 14 amino acids. The V and J ends lost 6 bases and 7 bases, in that order; junction bases with no gene match: 9. CDR3 DNA sequence: TGTGCCAGCAGGATGGCTAGCGGCGGAAATGAGCAGTTCTTC. This encodes CASRMASGGNEQFF.

The chain recombines TRBV2 with TRBJ1-1; possibly TRBD1 for D (6 bases). V was trimmed by 7 bases and J by 11 bases, leaving 17 bases between them. CDR3 length: 12 amino acids. CDR1 is SNHLY and CDR2 is FYNNEI in the germline V gene. The CDR3 sequence is CASIKGGQGAFF. The DNA of the CDR3 is TGTGCCAGCATAAAGGGGGGGCAGGGTGCTTTCTTT.

A single count supports this clone. This rearrangement joins TRBV7-8 to TRBJ1-2; 8 positions match TRBD1. Germline V gene lookup returns CDR1 SGHVS and CDR2 FQNEAQ. This CDR3 comprises 15 residues. V gave up 4 bases and J gave up 8 bases; unmatched junction bases: 12. CDR3 region: CASSWEGRGLGGYTF. The CDR3 region has the DNA TGTGCCAGCAGCTGGGAGGGCAGGGGGCTCGGAGGCTACACCTTC. The full variable domain, in which reference TRBV7-8 and TRBJ1-2 provide the parts outside the CDR3, is GAGVSQSPRYKVAKRGQDVALRCDPISGHVSLFWYQQALGQGPEFLTYFQNEAQLDKSGLPSDRFFAERPEGSVSTLKIQRTQQEDSAVYLCASSWEGRGLGGYTFGSGTRLTVV.

The chain joins TRBV7-2 to TRBJ2-2; perhaps TRBD1 as D (5 bases). Germline V gives CDR1 SGHTA, CDR2 FQGNSA. The ends were cut back, 7 bases at V and 0 bases at J, with 18 bases in the middle. CDR3 length: 17 residues. The CDR3 region is CASTNPAGIANTGELFF. As DNA, the CDR3 is TGTGCCAGCACTAACCCGGCAGGGATTGCGAACACCGGGGAGCTGTTTTTT.

This clone showed up just a few times. V is TRBV30 and J is TRBJ1-5; the D gene is possibly TRBD1 (6 bases). This CDR3 is 13 amino acids long. V was clipped by 0 bases and J by 7 bases, with 10 bases between them. Germline lookup yields CDR1 GTSNPN and CDR2 SVGIG (reference sequence). The CDR3, as DNA: TGTGCCTGGAGTGTACAGGGAGGACAGCCCCAGCATTTT. Amino acids: CAWSVQGGQPQHF.

The chain recombines TRBV6-4 with TRBJ1-1; perhaps TRBD1 as D (5 bases). The CDR3 runs to 15 residues. V was shortened by 7 bases and J by 3 bases, with 18 bases between the two germline ends. Per germline, CDR1 MRHNA and CDR2 SNTAGT. The DNA for the CDR3 is TGTGCCAGCAAAGACCCGTCGGGGGTTGACACTGAAGCTTTCTTT. Amino acid sequence: CASKDPSGVDTEAFF.

A few counts support this clone. The rearrangement links TRBV18 to TRBJ1-4; TRBD1 is a possible D gene (5 bases). Germline V CDR1 and CDR2: KGHSH, LQKENI. V was pared by 6 bases and J by 2 bases, with 10 bases between. CDR3 length: 14 amino acids. Here the CDR3 reads CASSPKGTNEKLFF. For the CDR3, the DNA is TGTGCCAGCTCCCCTAAGGGGACTAATGAAAAACTGTTTTTT.

The gene calls are TRBV7-9 and TRBJ1-1; tentatively, D is TRBD1 (5 bases). CDR3 length: 12 amino acids. V was pared by 2 bases and J by 10 bases, with 11 bases between. From germline, CDR1 is SEHNR and CDR2 FQNEAQ (reference sequence). In DNA form, the CDR3 reads TGTGCCAGCAGCTTACTTGGCGGGGGAGCTTTCTTT. Protein sequence: CASSLLGGGAFF.

The chain recombines TRBV7-9 with TRBJ2-3, with 8 bases that match TRBD1. The CDR3 has 15 amino acids. Germline assignment: CDR1 SEHNR and CDR2 FQNEAQ (reference sequence). The ends lost 0 bases at V and 5 bases at J; junction bases unmatched: 4. The CDR3 coding sequence is TGTGCCAGCAGCTTAGCCCAGGGGGCGAAAGATACGCAGTATTTT. Amino acid sequence: CASSLAQGAKDTQYF.

This rearrangement joins TRBV5-4 to TRBJ2-3; 9 nucleotides line up with TRBD2. This CDR3 region has 16 residues. After removal of 5 bases from V and 5 bases from J, the junction contained 12 bases not matched to a gene. Germline CDR1 reads SGHNT; CDR2 reads YYREEE (reference sequence). CDR3 DNA sequence: TGTGCCAGCAGACAGACTAGCGGAAGGGGGAAAGATACGCAGTATTTT. This translates into CASRQTSGRGKDTQYF.

The chain combines TRBV10-3 with TRBJ2-4; 9 bases align to TRBD2. Germline V gene lookup returns CDR1 ENHRY and CDR2 SYGVKD. The ends lost 2 bases at V and 4 bases at J; junction bases unmatched: 9. This CDR3 region has 17 residues. CDR3 coding DNA: TGTGCCATCAGTGAGATCTTGGGCGGGGGGGAAAAAAACATTCAGTACTTC. Its protein is CAISEILGGGEKNIQYF.

This sequence joins TRBV11-2 and TRBJ1-6, with TRBD1 identical over 7 bases. The CDR3 totals 15 residues. J gave up 7 bases and V 4 bases, and 7 bases lay outside the gene matches. CDR1 is SGHAT and CDR2 is FQNNGV in the germline V gene. CDR3 sequence reads: CASSSRGPENSPLHF. The CDR3 coding sequence is TGTGCCAGCAGCTCTAGGGGGCCAGAAAATTCACCCCTCCACTTT.